This TCR beta chain was identified during a study of T cell responses to AZD1222 COVID-19 vaccine. About this clone itself: Antigen specificity is unknown.

Overall study results and limits: Females outnumbered males among donors, who were mostly white British; clonal diversity was possibly underestimated. Unmutated variant regions are reportedly the target of nearly half of TCRs that are spike-specific.

Libraries were prepared by immunoSEQ multiplex PCR; TCRdb keeps only in-frame clonotypes and omits some of them. Here the sample spans about 150,000 clones, around 92% being singletons. This CDR3 comprises 16 residues. V dropped 6 bases and J dropped 0 bases, with 15 bases sitting between them. Germline CDR1 LNHDA, CDR2 SQIVND (reference sequence). The clonotype was recovered from an adult who received the AZD1222 COVID-19 vaccine. The chain joins TRBV19 to TRBJ1-5; weak D call: TRBD1 (5 bases). Sequenced here: peripheral blood, sampled 28 days after the second AZD1222 dose. The CDR3: CASSGVGEDSNQPQHF. The CDR3 bases are TGTGCCAGTAGCGGTGTAGGGGAGGATAGCAATCAGCCCCAGCATTTT.